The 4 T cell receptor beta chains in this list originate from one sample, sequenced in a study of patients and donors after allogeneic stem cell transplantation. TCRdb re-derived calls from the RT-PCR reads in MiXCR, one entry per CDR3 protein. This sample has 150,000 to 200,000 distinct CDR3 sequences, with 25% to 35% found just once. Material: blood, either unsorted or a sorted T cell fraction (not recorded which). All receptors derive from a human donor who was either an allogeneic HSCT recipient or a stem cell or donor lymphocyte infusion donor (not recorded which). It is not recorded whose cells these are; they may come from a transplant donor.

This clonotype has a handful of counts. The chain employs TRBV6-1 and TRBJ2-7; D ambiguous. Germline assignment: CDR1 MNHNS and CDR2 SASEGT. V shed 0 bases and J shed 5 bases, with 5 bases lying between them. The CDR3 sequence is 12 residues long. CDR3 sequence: CASSEAYDEQYF. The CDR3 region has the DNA TGTGCCAGCAGTGAAGCATACGACGAGCAGTACTTC.

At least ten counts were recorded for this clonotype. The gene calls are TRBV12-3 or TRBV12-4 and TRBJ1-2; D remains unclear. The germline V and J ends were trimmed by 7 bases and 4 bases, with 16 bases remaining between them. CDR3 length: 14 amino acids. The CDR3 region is CASTSDRTRYGYTF. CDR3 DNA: TGTGCCAGCACTTCCGACCGTACCCGCTATGGCTACACCTTC.

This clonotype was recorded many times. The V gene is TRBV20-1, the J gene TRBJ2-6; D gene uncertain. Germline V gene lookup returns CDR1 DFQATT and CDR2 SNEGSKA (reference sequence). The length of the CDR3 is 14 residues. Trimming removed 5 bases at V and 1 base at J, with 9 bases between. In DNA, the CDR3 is TGCAGTGCTCCCTTTGTATCTGGGGCCAACGTCCTGACTTTC. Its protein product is CSAPFVSGANVLTF.

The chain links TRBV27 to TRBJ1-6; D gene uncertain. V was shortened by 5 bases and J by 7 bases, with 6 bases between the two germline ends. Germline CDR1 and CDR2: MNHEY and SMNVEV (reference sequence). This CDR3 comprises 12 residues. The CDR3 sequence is CASSLRNSPLHF. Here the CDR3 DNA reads TGTGCCAGCAGTCTCAGGAATTCACCCCTCCACTTT.